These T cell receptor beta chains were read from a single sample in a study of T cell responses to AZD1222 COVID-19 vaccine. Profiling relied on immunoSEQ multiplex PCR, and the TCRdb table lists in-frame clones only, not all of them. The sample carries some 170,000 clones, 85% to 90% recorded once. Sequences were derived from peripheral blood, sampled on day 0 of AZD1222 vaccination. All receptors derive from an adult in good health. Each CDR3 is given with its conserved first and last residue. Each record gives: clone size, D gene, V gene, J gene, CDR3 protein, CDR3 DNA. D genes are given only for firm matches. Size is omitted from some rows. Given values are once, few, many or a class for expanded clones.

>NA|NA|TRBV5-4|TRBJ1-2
CASSLVALGEGYTF
TGTGCCAGCAGCTTGGTAGCATTGGGGGAAGGCTACACCTTC
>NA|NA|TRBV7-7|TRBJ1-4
CASSAGPGGNEKLFF
TGTGCCAGCAGCGCGGGCCCCGGAGGGAATGAAAAACTGTTTTTT
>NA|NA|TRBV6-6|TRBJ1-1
CASSYPPGGGGEAFF
TGTGCCAGCAGTTACCCCCCGGGGGGGGGAGGTGAAGCTTTCTTT
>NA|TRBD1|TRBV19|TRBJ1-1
CASGIQGVNTEAFF
TGTGCCAGTGGTATACAGGGGGTGAACACTGAAGCTTTCTTT
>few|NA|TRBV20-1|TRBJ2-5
CSAAQETQYF
TGCAGTGCTGCCCAAGAGACCCAGTACTTC
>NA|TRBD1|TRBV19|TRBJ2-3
CASSGQGTDTQYF
TGTGCCAGCTCGGGACAGGGCACAGATACGCAGTATTTT
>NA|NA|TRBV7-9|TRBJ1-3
CASSLGGLAGNTIYF
TGTGCCAGCAGCTTAGGGGGGCTAGCTGGAAACACCATATATTTT
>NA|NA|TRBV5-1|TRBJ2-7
CASSLPGTSDYEQYF
TGCGCCAGCAGCTTACCCGGGACTTCGGACTACGAGCAGTACTTC
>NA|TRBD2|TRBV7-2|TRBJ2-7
CASCWLAGVGAYEQYF
TGTGCCAGCTGCTGGCTAGCGGGAGTGGGGGCCTACGAGCAGTACTTC
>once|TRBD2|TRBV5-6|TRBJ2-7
CASRPIAGGAYEQYF
TGTGCCAGCAGACCGATAGCGGGAGGTGCCTACGAGCAGTACTTC
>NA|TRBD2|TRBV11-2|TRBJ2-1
CASSPGPGGGNNEQFF
TGTGCCAGCAGCCCAGGCCCCGGGGGGGGGAACAATGAGCAGTTCTTC
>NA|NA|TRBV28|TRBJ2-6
CASSPGPRSGANVLTF
TGTGCCAGCAGTCCTGGACCACGCTCTGGGGCCAACGTCCTGACTTTC
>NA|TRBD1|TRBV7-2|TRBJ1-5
CASSFGTGDQPQHF
TGTGCCAGCAGCTTTGGGACAGGGGATCAGCCCCAGCATTTT
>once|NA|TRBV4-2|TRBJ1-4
CASSPTRGEKLFF
TGTGCCAGCAGCCCCACTCGGGGCGAAAAACTGTTTTTT
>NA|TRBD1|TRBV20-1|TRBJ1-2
CSASLGQGYGYTF
TGCAGTGCTAGTCTAGGACAGGGGTACGGCTACACCTTC
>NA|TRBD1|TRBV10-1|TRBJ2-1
CASSGDRVYNEQFF
TGCGCCAGCAGTGGCGACAGGGTCTACAATGAGCAGTTCTTC
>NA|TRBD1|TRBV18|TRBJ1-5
CASSPGTGNNQPQHF
TGTGCCAGCTCACCAGGGACAGGGAACAATCAGCCCCAGCATTTT
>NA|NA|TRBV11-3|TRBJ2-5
CASSLEGQQETQYF
TGTGCCAGCAGCTTAGAGGGGCAGCAAGAGACCCAGTACTTC
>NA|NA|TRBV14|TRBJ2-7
CASSQVLAYEQYF
TGTGCCAGCAGCCAAGTACTCGCCTACGAGCAGTACTTC
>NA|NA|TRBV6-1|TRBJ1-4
CASSDKGDEKLFF
TGTGCCAGCAGTGACAAAGGGGATGAAAAACTGTTTTTT
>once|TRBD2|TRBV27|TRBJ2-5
CASSPRTSGKETQYF
TGTGCCAGCAGTCCTCGGACTAGCGGAAAAGAGACCCAGTACTTC
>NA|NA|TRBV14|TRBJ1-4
CATSAQGNEKLFF
TGTGCCACCTCCGCACAGGGAAATGAAAAACTGTTTTTT